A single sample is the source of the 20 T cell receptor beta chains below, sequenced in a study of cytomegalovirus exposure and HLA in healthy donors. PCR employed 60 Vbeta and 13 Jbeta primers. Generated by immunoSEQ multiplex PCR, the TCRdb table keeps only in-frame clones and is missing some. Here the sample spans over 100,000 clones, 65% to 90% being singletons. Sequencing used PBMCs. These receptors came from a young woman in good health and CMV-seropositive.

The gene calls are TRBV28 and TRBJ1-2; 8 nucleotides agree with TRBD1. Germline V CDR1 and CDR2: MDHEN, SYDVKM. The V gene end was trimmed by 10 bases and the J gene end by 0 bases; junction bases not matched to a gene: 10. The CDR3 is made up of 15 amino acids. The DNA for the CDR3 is TGTGCCACCCTCGGACAGGGCTTAGCTAACTATGGCTACACCTTC. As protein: CATLGQGLANYGYTF.

In DNA form, the CDR3 reads TGTGCCAGCAGCTTAGCTCCGGGGTACACTGAAGCTTTCTTT. It encodes CASSLAPGYTEAFF. V is TRBV7-2 and J is TRBJ1-1; D gene unclear. V lost 0 bases and J lost 3, with 8 bases in between. The CDR3 has 14 residues. Per germline, CDR1 SGHTA and CDR2 FQGNSA.

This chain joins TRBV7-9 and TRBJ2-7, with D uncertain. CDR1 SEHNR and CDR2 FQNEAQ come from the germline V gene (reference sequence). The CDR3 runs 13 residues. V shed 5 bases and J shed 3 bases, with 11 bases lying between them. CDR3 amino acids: CASSIPGSYEQYF. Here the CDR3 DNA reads TGTGCCAGCAGCATCCCAGGCAGCTACGAGCAGTACTTC.

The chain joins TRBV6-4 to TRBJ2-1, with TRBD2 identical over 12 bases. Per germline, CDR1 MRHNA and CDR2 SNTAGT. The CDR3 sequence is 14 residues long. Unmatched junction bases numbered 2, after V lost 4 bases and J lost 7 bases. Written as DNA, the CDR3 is TGTGCCAGCAGTGCTAGCGGGGGGGCGAATGAGCAGTTCTTC. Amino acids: CASSASGGANEQFF.

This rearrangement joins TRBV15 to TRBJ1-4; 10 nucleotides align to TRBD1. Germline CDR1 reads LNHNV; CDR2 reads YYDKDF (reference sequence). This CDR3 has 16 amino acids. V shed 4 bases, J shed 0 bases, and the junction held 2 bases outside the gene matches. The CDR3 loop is CATSKGQGTTNEKLFF. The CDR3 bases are TGTGCCACCAGCAAGGGACAGGGGACAACTAATGAAAAACTGTTTTTT.

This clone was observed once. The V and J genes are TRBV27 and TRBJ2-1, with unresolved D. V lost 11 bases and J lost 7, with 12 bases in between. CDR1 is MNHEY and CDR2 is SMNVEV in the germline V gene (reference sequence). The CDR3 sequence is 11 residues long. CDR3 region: CAALTENEQFF. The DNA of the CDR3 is TGTGCCGCACTAACCGAAAATGAGCAGTTCTTC.

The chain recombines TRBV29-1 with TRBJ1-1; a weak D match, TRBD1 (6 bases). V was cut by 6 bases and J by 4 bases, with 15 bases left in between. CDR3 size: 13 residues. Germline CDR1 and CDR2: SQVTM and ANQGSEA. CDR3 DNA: TGCAGCGTAGCTCGACAGGAGAGCACTGAAGCTTTCTTT. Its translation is CSVARQESTEAFF.

The DNA of the CDR3 is TGCGCCAGCAGCGGGGGACAGGGGGCCTATGGCTACACCTTC. It encodes CASSGGQGAYGYTF. V and J are TRBV5-1 and TRBJ1-2; 12 positions agree with TRBD1. The CDR3 has 14 residues. In germline, CDR1 is SGHRS, CDR2 YFSETQ. Germline trimming cut 4 bases from V and 4 bases from J; bases unmatched to any gene: 2.

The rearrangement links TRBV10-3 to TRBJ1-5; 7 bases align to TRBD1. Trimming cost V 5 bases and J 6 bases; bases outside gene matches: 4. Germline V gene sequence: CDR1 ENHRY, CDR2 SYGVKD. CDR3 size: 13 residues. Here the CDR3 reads CAISNDRAQPQHF. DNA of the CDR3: TGTGCCATCAGTAACGACAGGGCTCAGCCCCAGCATTTT.

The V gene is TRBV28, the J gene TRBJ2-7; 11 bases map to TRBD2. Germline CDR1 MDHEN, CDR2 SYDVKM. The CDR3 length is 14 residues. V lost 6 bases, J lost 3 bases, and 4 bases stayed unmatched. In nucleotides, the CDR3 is TGTGCCAGCAGCTCAGGACTAGCGGGCTACGAGCAGTACTTC. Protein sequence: CASSSGLAGYEQYF.

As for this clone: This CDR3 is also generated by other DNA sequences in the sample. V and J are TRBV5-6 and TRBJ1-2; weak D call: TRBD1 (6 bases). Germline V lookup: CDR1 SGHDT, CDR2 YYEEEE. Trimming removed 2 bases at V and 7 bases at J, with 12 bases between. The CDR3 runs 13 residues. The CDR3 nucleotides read TGTGCCAGCAGCTTAGGGGGGGGCTCTGGCTACACCTTC. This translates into CASSLGGGSGYTF.

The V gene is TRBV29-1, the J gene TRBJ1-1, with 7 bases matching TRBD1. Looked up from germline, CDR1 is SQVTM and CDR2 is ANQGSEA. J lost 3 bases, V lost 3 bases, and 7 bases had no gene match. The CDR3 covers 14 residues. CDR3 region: CSVELTGKYTEAFF. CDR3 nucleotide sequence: TGCAGCGTTGAGCTGACAGGGAAGTACACTGAAGCTTTCTTT.

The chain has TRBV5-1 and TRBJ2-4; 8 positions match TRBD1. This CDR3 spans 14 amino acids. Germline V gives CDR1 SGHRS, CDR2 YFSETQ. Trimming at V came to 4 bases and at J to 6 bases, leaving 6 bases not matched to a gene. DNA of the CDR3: TGCGCCAGCAGCACCGGACAGGGAGGAAACATTCAGTACTTC. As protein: CASSTGQGGNIQYF.

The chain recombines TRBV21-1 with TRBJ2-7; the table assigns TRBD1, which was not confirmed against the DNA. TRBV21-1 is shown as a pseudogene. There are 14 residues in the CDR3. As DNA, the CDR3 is TGTGCCAGCAGCAAAGTCCGGACAGCCTACGAGCAGTACTTC. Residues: CASSKVRTAYEQYF.

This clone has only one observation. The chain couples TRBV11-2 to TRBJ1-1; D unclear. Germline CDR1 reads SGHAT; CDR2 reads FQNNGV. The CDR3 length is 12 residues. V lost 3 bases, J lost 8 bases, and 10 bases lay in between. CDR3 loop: CASSFTGYEAFF. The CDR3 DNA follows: TGTGCCAGCAGCTTCACGGGGTACGAAGCTTTCTTT.

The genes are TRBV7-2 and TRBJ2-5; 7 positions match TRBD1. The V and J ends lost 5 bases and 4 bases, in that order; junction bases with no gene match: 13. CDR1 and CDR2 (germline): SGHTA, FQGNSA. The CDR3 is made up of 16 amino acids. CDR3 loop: CASSGVQGKVGETQYF. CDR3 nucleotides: TGTGCCAGCAGCGGAGTACAGGGGAAAGTGGGAGAGACCCAGTACTTC.

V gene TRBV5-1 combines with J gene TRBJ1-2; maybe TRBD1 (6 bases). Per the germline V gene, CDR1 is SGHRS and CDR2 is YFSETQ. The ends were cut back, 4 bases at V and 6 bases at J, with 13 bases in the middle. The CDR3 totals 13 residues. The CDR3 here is CASSVGQNNGYTF. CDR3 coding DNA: TGCGCCAGCAGCGTGGGACAAAACAATGGCTACACCTTC. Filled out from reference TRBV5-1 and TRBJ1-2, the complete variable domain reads KAGVTQTPRYLIKTRGQQVTLSCSPISGHRSVSWYQQTPGQGLQFLFEYFSETQRNKGNFPGRFSGRQFSNSRSEMNVSTLELGDSALYLCASSVGQNNGYTFGSGTRLTVV.

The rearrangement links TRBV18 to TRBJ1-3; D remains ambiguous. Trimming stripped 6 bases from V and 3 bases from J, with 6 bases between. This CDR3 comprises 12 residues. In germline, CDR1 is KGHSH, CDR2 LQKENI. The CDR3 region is CASSPGGNTIYF. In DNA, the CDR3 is TGTGCCAGCTCCCCCGGTGGAAACACCATATATTTT.

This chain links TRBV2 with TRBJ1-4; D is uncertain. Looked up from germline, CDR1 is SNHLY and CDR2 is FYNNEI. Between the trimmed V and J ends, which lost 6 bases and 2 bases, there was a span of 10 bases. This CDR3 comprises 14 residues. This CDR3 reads CASSSLRTNEKLFF. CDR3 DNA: TGTGCCAGCAGCTCCCTCCGGACTAATGAAAAACTGTTTTTT. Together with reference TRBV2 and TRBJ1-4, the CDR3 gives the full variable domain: EPEVTQTPSHQVTQMGQEVILRCVPISNHLYFYWYRQILGQKVEFLVSFYNNEISEKSEIFDDQFSVERPDGSNFTLKIRSTKLEDSAMYFCASSSLRTNEKLFFGSGTQLSVL.

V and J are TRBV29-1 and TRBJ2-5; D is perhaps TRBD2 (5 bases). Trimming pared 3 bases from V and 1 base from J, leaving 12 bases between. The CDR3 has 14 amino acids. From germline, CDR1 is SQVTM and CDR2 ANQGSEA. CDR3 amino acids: CSVEVRGLQETQYF. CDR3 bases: TGCAGCGTTGAGGTACGAGGGCTCCAAGAGACCCAGTACTTC.